The entry below gives a single T cell receptor (beta chain) sequence along with its context. The record originates from a study of T-cell memory formation after mild COVID-19. The ends were cut back, 1 base at V and 5 bases at J, with 11 bases in the middle. This CDR3 has 15 residues. Germline CDR1 and CDR2: LGHNA and YSLEER. TCRdb re-called the 5' RACE reads with MiXCR, one entry per CDR3 protein. The sample holds under 600,000 distinct CDR3 sequences; 20% to 25% are singletons and the top ten take about 8.4%. This chain joins TRBV4-3 and TRBJ1-4; the D is unclear. The TCR was taken from an adult woman who had mild COVID-19 (a few samples of this study predate the infection). Cell type and time point are not known. Sequenced: PBMCs or a T cell subset sorted from them (not recorded which). Here the CDR3 DNA reads TGCGCCAGCAGCCAAGGTGGCACCCTCAATGAAAAACTGTTTTTT. Protein sequence: CASSQGGTLNEKLFF.